These 10 T cell receptor beta chains came from one sample sequenced in a study of cytomegalovirus exposure and HLA in healthy donors. The PCR ran on 60 Vbeta and 13 Jbeta primers. Method: immunoSEQ multiplex PCR; TCRdb's copy keeps in-frame clones and lacks some. The sample has approximately 89,000 clones, around four fifths seen once; the top ten hold over 1.1%. Sequencing was done on a sample of PBMCs. Every receptor here comes from a male donor in good health and CMV-seronegative.

The V and J genes are TRBV5-6 and TRBJ1-2; 10 bases map to TRBD1. V lost 4 bases and J lost 3; bases outside the gene matches: 9. The CDR3 is 16 residues long. Germline V gene lookup returns CDR1 SGHDT and CDR2 YYEEEE. This CDR3 is CASSEETGGVYYGYTF. The CDR3 region has the DNA TGTGCCAGCAGCGAAGAGACAGGGGGCGTCTACTATGGCTACACCTTC.

This clone is a singleton in its sample. The chain joins TRBV7-2 to TRBJ2-1; D is undetermined. V lost 2 bases and J lost 10, with 12 bases in between. The CDR3 contains 13 residues. CDR1 is SGHTA, CDR2 FQGNSA, per germline. The CDR3 DNA follows: TGTGCCAGCAGCTTATTTCAGACTCCCGAGCAGTTCTTC. Translating gives CASSLFQTPEQFF.

J is TRBJ1-1 and V is TRBV5-6; tentatively, D is TRBD1 (5 bases). The germline V gene has CDR1 SGHDT and CDR2 YYEEEE. V was clipped by 2 bases and J by 7 bases, with 12 bases between them. The CDR3 contains 13 residues. In nucleotides, the CDR3 is TGTGCCAGCAGCTTTAGCAGGGTGAGTGAAGCTTTCTTT. Residues: CASSFSRVSEAFF.

With respect to this clone: Other nucleotide sequences from this sample produce the same CDR3. This chain uses TRBV4-1 with TRBJ2-5; 11 nucleotides agree with TRBD2. This CDR3 is built from 16 residues. With 5 bases clipped from V and 5 bases from J, the junction kept 10 bases outside the gene matches. Looked up from germline, CDR1 is MGHRA and CDR2 is YSYEKL. The CDR3: CASSLYIAGGRETQYF. CDR3 nucleotides: TGCGCCAGCAGCTTGTACATAGCGGGGGGGCGGGAGACCCAGTACTTC.

This sequence joins TRBV5-1 and TRBJ2-6, with a weak D call TRBD1 (5 bases). CDR3 length: 17 amino acids. The germline V and J ends were trimmed by 2 bases and 0 bases, with 12 bases remaining between them. CDR1 is SGHRS, CDR2 YFSETQ, per germline. CDR3 amino acids: CASSLGQGRSGANVLTF. CDR3 nucleotide sequence: TGCGCCAGCAGCTTAGGGCAGGGTCGCTCTGGGGCCAACGTCCTGACTTTC. Variable domain in full (rest from reference TRBV5-1 and TRBJ2-6): KAGVTQTPRYLIKTRGQQVTLSCSPISGHRSVSWYQQTPGQGLQFLFEYFSETQRNKGNFPGRFSGRQFSNSRSEMNVSTLELGDSALYLCASSLGQGRSGANVLTFGAGSRLTVL.

Of note for this clone: This CDR3 is also generated by other DNA sequences in the sample. The chain uses TRBV5-5 and TRBJ2-7, with 8 bases lining up with TRBD1. Trimming at V came to 1 base and at J to 2 bases, leaving 2 bases not matched to a gene. The CDR3 sequence is 14 residues long. Germline CDR1 is SGHKS and CDR2 is YYEKEE (reference sequence). The CDR3 coding sequence is TGTGCCAGCAGCTTGTCGGACAGGGCCTACGAGCAGTACTTC. As protein: CASSLSDRAYEQYF.

This sequence joins TRBV4-3 and TRBJ1-4, with D hard to call. This CDR3 has 16 residues. The germline CDR1 and CDR2 sequences are LGHNA and YSLEER. Trimming took off 4 bases at V and 6 bases at J, with 18 bases between the two ends. Here the CDR3 reads CASSRTRRGGDEKLFF. The CDR3 DNA reads TGCGCCAGCAGCCGGACTCGCCGGGGTGGGGATGAAAAACTGTTTTTT.

This chain joins TRBV5-4 and TRBJ1-3, with TRBD1 matching over 7 bases. The CDR3 contains 15 residues. V lost 4 bases, J lost 4 bases, and 8 bases stayed unmatched. Germline CDR1 reads SGHNT; CDR2 reads YYREEE (reference sequence). Written as DNA, the CDR3 is TGTGCCAGCAGCCCGGGACAGCATTCAGGAAACACCATATATTTT. This gives the protein CASSPGQHSGNTIYF.

This rearrangement joins TRBV28 to TRBJ1-1; weak D call: TRBD1 (6 bases). Germline V gene sequence: CDR1 MDHEN, CDR2 SYDVKM. The CDR3 has 13 amino acids. V lost 7 bases and J 4 bases, leaving 13 bases between the germline ends. CDR3: CASTTGTPTEAFF. The DNA of the CDR3 is TGTGCCAGCACAACCGGGACACCCACTGAAGCTTTCTTT. Based on the CDR3 plus reference TRBV28 and TRBJ1-1, the full variable domain is DVKVTQSSRYLVKRTGEKVFLECVQDMDHENMFWYRQDPGLGLRLIYFSYDVKMKEKGDIPEGYSVSREKKERFSLILESASTNQTSMYLCASTTGTPTEAFFGQGTRLTVV.

V is TRBV10-3 and J is TRBJ2-2, with TRBD1 as a possible D gene (6 bases). The CDR3 has 15 amino acids. The V end was cut by 0 bases, the J end by 1 base, with 6 bases between. Germline-derived CDR1 and CDR2 are ENHRY and SYGVKD. CDR3 sequence: CAISESDRNTGELFF. CDR3 DNA sequence: TGTGCCATCAGTGAGTCGGACAGGAACACCGGGGAGCTGTTTTTT.